This T cell receptor (beta chain) was captured by sequencing in a study of human T cells and chemical hapten exposure. V was clipped by 8 bases and J by 1 base, with 10 bases between them. The CDR3 consists of 13 residues. With respect to this clonotype: The antigen is undetermined.

Study-wide results and caveats: TCRs above 1 in 1000 frequency stayed constant with DPC sensitization.

Via MiXCR, TCRdb re-called the RACE reads, giving one row per CDR3 protein. The sample lists roughly 130,000 distinct CDR3 sequences, approximately 9.5% seen once, with roughly 1.6% in the top ten. Described time point: healthy volunteer bleed at 2 weeks. Unfractionated whole blood was the source of the extracted total RNA. The V and J genes are TRBV12-3 or TRBV12-4 and TRBJ2-3; no firm D call. The TCR sequence derives from a male donor in good health. Some clones in this sample may be carry-over from other donors' samples. Sequencing was performed on whole blood. CDR3 in amino acids: CASPGLGTDTQYF. CDR3 bases: TGTGCCAGCCCTGGCCTCGGCACAGATACGCAGTATTTT.